Each of the 5 T cell receptor beta chains below was sequenced from the same sample in a study of blood T cells in healthy people across ages (dated by TCRdb to the mid-2010s). The library was made by 5' RACE. The run used an Illumina HiSeq 2500. A second PCR of about 7 to 12 cycles was run with a J-beta primer mix and a sample-barcoded 5' primer. The raw public reads went through TCRdb reprocessing: fastp at Q25, MiXCR clone calling, in-frame beta chains kept. Duplicate CDR3 protein sequences are folded into a single record with the most common DNA and genes. Recorded for this sample are 1.5 million to 2 million distinct CDR3 sequences; about 31% of them occurred a single time. The ten largest clones take up approximately 10% of the sample. The sequencing input was blood. Receptors were obtained from a woman aged 25 to 39 in good health.

The CDR3 DNA is TGTGCCAGCAGCTCTTCGACAGAGGGAGCCGTCTATGGCTACACCTTC. This translates into CASSSSTEGAVYGYTF. The chain employs TRBV5-4 and TRBJ1-2; perhaps TRBD1 as D (5 bases). The CDR3 has 16 amino acids. The V end was cut by 3 bases, the J end by 4 bases, with 19 bases between. In germline, CDR1 is SGHNT, CDR2 YYREEE (reference sequence).

This clonotype was seen a handful of times. The chain is built from TRBV29-1 and TRBJ1-1; D is ambiguous. The CDR3 runs to 11 residues. V shed 4 bases and J shed 8 bases, with 11 bases lying between them. CDR1 SQVTM and CDR2 ANQGSEA come from the germline V gene. CDR3 protein: CSVASANEAFF. The DNA of the CDR3 is TGCAGCGTTGCATCCGCGAACGAAGCTTTCTTT.

In nucleotides, the CDR3 is TGTGCCAGCAGAGAAAGAAATCCCGGGACAGGGGGACGGGAGACCCAGTACTTC. It is translated as CASRERNPGTGGRETQYF. V gene TRBV2 combines with J gene TRBJ2-5, with 11 nucleotides matching TRBD1. V shed 6 bases and J 5 bases; nucleotides not matched to a gene: 17. This CDR3 contains 18 residues. The germline V gene encodes CDR1 SNHLY and CDR2 FYNNEI.

There are a few counts of this clonotype. The J gene is TRBJ2-7, the V gene TRBV24-1; D is undetermined. The CDR3 contains 13 residues. Trimming pared 5 bases from V and 7 bases from J, leaving 14 bases between. Germline V lookup: CDR1 KGHDR, CDR2 SFDVKD. CDR3 residues: CATSGSETLEQYF. Here the CDR3 DNA reads TGTGCCACCAGTGGCTCAGAGACCTTGGAGCAGTACTTC.

This clonotype was seen a few times. The chain couples TRBV29-1 to TRBJ1-1, with D uncertain. Deletions cut 7 bases from V and 5 bases from J, with 11 bases between. CDR3 size: 11 residues. CDR1 is SQVTM and CDR2 is ANQGSEA in the germline V gene. The CDR3 DNA is TGCAGCGACAACAAAGGAACTGAAGCTTTCTTT. Its translation: CSDNKGTEAFF.